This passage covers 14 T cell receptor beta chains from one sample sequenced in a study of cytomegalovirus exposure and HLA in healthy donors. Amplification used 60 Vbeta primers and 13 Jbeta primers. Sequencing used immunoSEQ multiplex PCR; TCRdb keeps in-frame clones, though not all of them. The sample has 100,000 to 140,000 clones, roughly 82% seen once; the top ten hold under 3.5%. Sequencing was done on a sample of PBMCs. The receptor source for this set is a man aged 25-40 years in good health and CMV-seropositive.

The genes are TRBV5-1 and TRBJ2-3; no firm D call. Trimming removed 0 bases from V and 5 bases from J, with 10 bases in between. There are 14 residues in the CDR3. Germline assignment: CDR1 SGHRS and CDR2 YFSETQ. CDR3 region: CASSLAVSGDTQYF. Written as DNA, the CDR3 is TGCGCCAGCAGCTTGGCCGTCAGTGGAGATACGCAGTATTTT. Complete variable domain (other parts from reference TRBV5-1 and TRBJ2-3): KAGVTQTPRYLIKTRGQQVTLSCSPISGHRSVSWYQQTPGQGLQFLFEYFSETQRNKGNFPGRFSGRQFSNSRSEMNVSTLELGDSALYLCASSLAVSGDTQYFGPGTRLTVL.

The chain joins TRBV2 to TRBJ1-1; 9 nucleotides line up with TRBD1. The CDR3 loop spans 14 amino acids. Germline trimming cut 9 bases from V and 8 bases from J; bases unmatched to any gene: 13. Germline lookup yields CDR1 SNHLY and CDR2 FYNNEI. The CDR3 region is CASSAQGTGTEAFF. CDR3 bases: TGTGCCAGTAGCGCCCAGGGGACAGGGACCGAAGCTTTCTTT. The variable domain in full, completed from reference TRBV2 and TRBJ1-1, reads EPEVTQTPSHQVTQMGQEVILRCVPISNHLYFYWYRQILGQKVEFLVSFYNNEISEKSEIFDDQFSVERPDGSNFTLKIRSTKLEDSAMYFCASSAQGTGTEAFFGQGTRLTVV.

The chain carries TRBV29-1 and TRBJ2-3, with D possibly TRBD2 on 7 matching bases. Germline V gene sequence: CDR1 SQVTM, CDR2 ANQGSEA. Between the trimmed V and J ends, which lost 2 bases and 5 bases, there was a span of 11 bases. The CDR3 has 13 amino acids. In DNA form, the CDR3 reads TGCAGCGTTGAAAGGGGGGGCCTAGATACGCAGTATTTT. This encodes CSVERGGLDTQYF.

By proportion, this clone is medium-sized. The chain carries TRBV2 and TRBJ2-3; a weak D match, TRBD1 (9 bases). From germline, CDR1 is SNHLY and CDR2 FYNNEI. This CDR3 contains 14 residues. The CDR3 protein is CASGGQGMADTQYF. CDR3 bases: TGTGCGAGCGGGGGACAGGGAATGGCAGATACGCAGTATTTT.

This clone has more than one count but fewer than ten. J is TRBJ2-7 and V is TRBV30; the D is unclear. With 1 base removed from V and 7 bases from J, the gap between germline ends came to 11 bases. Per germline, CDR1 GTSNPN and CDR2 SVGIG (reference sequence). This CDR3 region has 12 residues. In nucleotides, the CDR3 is TGTGCCTGGAGTGGAAGAGCCTGGGAGCAGTACTTC. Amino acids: CAWSGRAWEQYF.

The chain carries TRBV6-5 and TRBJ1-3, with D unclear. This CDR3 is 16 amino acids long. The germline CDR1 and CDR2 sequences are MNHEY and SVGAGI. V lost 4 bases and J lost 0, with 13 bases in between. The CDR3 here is CASSLSLALSGNTIYF. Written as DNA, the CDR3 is TGTGCCAGCAGTTTATCTCTAGCCCTCTCTGGAAACACCATATATTTT.

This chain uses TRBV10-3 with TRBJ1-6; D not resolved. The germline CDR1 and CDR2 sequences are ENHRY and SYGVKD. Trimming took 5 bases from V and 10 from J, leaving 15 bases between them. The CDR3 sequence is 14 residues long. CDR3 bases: TGTGCCATCAGTAACAACCGGGATAGATCACCCCTCCACTTT. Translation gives CAISNNRDRSPLHF.

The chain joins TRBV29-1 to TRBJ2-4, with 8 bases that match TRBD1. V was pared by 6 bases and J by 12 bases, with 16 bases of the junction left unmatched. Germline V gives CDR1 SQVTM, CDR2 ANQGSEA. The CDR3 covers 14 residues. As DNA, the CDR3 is TGCAGCGTCGAGGACAGGGAACAACGGATCAGTCAGTACTTC. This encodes CSVEDREQRISQYF.

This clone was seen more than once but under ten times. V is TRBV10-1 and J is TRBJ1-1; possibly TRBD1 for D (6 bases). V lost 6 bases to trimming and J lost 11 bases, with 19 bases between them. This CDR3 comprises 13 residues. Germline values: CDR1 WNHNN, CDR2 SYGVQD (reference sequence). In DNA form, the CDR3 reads TGCGCCAGCAGAAACCGGGACACCGGAGGTGCTTTCTTT. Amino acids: CASRNRDTGGAFF.

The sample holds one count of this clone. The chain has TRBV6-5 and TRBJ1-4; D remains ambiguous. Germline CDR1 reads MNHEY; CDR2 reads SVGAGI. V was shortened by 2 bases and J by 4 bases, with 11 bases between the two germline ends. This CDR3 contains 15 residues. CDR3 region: CASSYGWAGNEKLFF. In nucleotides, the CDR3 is TGTGCCAGCAGTTACGGGTGGGCGGGTAATGAAAAACTGTTTTTT.

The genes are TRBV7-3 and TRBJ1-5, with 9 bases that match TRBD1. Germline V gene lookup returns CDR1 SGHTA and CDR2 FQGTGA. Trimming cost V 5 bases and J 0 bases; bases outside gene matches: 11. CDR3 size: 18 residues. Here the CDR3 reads CASSPGTGSSYSNQPQHF. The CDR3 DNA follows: TGTGCCAGCAGCCCCGGGACAGGGAGTAGCTATAGCAATCAGCCCCAGCATTTT.

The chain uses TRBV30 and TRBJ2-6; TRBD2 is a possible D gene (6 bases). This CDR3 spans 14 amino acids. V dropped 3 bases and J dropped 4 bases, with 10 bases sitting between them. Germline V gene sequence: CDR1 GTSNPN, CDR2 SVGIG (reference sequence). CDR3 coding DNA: TGTGCCTGGAGCGGGACTCGCGGGGCCAACGTCCTGACTTTC. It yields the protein CAWSGTRGANVLTF.

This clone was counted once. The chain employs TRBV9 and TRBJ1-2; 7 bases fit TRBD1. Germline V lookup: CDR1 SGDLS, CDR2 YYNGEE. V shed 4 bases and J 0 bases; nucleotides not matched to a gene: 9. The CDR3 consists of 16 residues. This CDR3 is CASSKTQGPTNYGYTF. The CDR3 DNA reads TGTGCCAGCAGCAAGACACAGGGGCCCACTAACTATGGCTACACCTTC.

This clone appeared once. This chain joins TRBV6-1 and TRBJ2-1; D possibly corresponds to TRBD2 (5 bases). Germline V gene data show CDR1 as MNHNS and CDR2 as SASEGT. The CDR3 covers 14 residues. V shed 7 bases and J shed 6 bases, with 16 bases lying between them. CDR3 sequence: CASNLEGKANEQFF. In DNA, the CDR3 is TGTGCCAGCAATCTTGAGGGTAAAGCCAATGAGCAGTTCTTC.